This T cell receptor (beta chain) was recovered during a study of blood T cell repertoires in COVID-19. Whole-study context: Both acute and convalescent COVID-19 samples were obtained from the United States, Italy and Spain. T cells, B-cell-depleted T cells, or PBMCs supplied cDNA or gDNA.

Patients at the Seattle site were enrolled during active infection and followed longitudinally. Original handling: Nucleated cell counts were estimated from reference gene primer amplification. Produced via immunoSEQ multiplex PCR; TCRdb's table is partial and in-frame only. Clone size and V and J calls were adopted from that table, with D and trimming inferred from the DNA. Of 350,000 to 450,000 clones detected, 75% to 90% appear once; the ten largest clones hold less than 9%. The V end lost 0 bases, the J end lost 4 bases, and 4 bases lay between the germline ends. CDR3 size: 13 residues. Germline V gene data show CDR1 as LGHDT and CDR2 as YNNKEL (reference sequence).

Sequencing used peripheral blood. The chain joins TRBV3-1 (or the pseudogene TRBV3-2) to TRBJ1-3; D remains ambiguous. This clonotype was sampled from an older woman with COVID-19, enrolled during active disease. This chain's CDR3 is CASSQDTGNTIYF. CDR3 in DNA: TGTGCCAGCAGCCAAGATACAGGAAACACCATATATTTT.